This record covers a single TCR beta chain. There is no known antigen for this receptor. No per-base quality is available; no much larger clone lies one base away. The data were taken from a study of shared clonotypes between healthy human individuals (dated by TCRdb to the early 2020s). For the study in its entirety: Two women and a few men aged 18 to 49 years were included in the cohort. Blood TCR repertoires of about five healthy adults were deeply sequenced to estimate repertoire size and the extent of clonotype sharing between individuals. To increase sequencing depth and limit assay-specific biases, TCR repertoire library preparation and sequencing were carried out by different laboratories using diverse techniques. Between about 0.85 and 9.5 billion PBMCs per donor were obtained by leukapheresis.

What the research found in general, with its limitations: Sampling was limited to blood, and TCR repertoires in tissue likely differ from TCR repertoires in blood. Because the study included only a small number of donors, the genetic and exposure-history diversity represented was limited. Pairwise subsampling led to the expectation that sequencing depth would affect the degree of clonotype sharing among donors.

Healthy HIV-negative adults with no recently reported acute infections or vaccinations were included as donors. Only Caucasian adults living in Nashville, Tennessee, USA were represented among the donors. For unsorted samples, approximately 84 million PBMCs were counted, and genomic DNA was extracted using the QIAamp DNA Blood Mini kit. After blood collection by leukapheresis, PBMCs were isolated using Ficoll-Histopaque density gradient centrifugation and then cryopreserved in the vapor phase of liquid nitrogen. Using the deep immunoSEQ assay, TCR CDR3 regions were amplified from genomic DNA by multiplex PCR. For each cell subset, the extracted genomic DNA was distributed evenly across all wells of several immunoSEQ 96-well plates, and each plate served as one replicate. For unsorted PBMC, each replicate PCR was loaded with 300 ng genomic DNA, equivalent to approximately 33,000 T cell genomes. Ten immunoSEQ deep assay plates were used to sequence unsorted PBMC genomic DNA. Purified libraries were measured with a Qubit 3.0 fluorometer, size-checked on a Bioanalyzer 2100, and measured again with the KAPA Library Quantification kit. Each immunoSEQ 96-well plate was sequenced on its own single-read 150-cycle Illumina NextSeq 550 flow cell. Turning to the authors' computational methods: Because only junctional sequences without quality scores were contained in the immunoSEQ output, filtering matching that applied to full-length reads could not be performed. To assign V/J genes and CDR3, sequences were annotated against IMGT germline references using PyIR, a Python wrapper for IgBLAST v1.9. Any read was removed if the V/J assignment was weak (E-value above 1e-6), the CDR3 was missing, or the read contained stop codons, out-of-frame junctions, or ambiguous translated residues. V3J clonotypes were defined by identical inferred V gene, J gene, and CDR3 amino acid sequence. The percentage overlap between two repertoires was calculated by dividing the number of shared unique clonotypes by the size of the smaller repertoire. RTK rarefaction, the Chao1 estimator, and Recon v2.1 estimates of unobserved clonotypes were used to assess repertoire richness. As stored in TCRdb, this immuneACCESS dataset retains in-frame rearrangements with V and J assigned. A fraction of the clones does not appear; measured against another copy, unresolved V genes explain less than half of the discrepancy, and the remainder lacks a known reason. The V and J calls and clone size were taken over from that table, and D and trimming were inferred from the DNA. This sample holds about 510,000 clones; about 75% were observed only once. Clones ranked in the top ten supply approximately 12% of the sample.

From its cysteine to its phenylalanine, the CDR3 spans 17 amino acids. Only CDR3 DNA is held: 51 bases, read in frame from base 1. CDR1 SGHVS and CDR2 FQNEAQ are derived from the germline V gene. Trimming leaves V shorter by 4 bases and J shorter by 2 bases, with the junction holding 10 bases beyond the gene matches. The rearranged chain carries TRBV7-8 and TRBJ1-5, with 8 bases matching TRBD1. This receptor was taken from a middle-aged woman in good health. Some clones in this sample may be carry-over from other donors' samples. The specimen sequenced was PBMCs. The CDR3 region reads CASSSTRGHSGNQPQHF. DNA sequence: TGTGCCAGCAGCTCAACCAGGGGGCACAGCGGCAATCAGCCCCAGCATTTT. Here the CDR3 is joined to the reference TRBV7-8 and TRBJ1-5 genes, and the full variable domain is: GAGVSQSPRYKVAKRGQDVALRCDPISGHVSLFWYQQALGQGPEFLTYFQNEAQLDKSGLPSDRFFAERPEGSVSTLKIQRTQQEDSAVYLCASSSTRGHSGNQPQHFGDGTRLSIL.